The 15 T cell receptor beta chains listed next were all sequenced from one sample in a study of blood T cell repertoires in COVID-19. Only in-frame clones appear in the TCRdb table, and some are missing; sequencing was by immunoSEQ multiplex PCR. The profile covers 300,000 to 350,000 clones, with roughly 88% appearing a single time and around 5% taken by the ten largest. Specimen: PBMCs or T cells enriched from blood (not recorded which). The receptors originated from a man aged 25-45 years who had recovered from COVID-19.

The CDR3 coding sequence is TGTGCCAGCAGCATCGGAGGGGACTACGAGCAGTACTTC. Its translation: CASSIGGDYEQYF. This rearrangement joins TRBV5-8 to TRBJ2-7, with D possibly being TRBD2 (6 bases). V was shortened by 4 bases and J by 3 bases, with 11 bases between the two germline ends. The V gene's germline CDR1 is SGHTS and CDR2 YDEGEE. This CDR3 comprises 13 residues.

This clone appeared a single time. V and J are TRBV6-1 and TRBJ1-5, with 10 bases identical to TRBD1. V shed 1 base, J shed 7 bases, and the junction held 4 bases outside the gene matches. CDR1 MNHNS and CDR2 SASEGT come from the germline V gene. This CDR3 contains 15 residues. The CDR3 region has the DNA TGTGCCAGCAGTGAAGGGGACAGGGGCTACCAGCCCCAGCATTTT. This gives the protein CASSEGDRGYQPQHF.

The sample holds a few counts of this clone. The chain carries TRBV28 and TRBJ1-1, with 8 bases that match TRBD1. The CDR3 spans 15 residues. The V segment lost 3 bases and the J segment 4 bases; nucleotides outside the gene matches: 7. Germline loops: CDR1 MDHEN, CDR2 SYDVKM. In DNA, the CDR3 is TGTGCCAGCAGTTTTCCCCAGGGGGCAGGCACTGAAGCTTTCTTT. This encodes CASSFPQGAGTEAFF.

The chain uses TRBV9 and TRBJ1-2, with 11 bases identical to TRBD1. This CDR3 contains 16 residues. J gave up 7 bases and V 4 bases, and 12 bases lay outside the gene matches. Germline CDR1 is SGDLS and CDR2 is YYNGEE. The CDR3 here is CASSTHRSGTGGGYTF. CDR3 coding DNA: TGTGCCAGCAGCACCCACCGATCCGGGACAGGGGGTGGCTACACCTTC.

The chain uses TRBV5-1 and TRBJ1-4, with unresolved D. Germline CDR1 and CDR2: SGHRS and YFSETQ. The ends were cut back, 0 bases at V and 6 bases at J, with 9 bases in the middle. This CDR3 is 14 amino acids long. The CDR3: CASSLDLGDEKLFF. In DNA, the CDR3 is TGCGCCAGCAGCTTGGATTTAGGAGATGAAAAACTGTTTTTT.

The CDR3 bases are TGTGCCAGCAGTCCGGGACCTCCGTCGAGGGGGGAGCAGTACTTC. Translated: CASSPGPPSRGEQYF. The chain couples TRBV27 to TRBJ2-7, with D perhaps matching TRBD1 (6 bases). This CDR3 comprises 15 residues. V lost 5 bases and J lost 7, with 21 bases in between. CDR1 is MNHEY and CDR2 is SMNVEV in the germline V gene (reference sequence).

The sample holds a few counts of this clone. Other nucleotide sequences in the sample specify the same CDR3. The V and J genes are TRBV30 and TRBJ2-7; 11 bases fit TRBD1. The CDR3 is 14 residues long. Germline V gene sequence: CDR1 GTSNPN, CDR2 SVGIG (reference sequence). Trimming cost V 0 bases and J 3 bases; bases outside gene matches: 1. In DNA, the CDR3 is TGTGCCTGGAGTGTCGGGACAGGGGGCTACGAGCAGTACTTC. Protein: CAWSVGTGGYEQYF.

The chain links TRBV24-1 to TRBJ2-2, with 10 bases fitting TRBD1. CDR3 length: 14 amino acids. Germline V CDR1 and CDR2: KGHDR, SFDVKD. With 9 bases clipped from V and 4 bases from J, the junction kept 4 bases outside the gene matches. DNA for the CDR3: TGTGCCACCGCGACAGGGGGCCGCACCGGGGAGCTGTTTTTT. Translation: CATATGGRTGELFF.

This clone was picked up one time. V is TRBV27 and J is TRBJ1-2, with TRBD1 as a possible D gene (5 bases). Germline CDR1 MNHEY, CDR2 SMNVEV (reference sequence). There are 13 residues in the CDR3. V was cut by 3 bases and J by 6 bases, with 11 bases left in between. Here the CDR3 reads CASSLAGKNGYTF. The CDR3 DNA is TGTGCCAGCAGTTTGGCAGGGAAGAATGGCTACACCTTC.

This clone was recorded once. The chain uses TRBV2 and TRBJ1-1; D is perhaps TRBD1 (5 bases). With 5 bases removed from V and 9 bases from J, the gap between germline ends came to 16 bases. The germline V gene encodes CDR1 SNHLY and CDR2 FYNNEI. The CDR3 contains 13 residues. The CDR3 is CASSRQGELKAFF. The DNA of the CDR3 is TGTGCCAGCAGTAGGCAGGGCGAACTTAAAGCTTTCTTT. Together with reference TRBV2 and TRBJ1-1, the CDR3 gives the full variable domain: EPEVTQTPSHQVTQMGQEVILRCVPISNHLYFYWYRQILGQKVEFLVSFYNNEISEKSEIFDDQFSVERPDGSNFTLKIRSTKLEDSAMYFCASSRQGELKAFFGQGTRLTVV.

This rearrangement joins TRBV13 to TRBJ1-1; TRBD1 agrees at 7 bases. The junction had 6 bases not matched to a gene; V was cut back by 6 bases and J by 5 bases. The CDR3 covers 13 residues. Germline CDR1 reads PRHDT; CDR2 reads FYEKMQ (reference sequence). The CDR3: CASREGGGTEAFF. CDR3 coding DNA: TGTGCCAGCAGGGAAGGGGGCGGGACTGAAGCTTTCTTT.

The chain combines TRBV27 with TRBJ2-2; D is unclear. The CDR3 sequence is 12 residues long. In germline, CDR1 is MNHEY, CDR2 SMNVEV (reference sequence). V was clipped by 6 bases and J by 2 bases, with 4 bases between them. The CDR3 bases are TGTGCCAGCAGCTTTAACACCGGGGAGCTGTTTTTT. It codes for CASSFNTGELFF.

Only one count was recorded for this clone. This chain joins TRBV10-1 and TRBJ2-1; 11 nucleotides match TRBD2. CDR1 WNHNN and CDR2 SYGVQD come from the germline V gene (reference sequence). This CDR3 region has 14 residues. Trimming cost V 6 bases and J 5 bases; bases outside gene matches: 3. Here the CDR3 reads CASSLTSGNNEQFF. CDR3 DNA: TGCGCCAGCAGCCTGACTAGCGGGAACAATGAGCAGTTCTTC.

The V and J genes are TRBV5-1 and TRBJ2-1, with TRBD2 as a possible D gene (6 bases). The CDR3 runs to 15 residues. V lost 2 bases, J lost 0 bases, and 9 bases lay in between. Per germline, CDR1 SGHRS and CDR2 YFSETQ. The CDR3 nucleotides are TGCGCCAGCAGCTTTGGAGGGAGCTCCTACAATGAGCAGTTCTTC. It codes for CASSFGGSSYNEQFF.

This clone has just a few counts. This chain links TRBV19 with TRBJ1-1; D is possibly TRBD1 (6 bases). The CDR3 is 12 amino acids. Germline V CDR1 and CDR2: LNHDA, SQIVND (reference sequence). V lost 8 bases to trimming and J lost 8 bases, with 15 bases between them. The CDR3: CASRITGQEAFF. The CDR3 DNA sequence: TGTGCCAGTCGGATTACCGGACAGGAAGCTTTCTTT.